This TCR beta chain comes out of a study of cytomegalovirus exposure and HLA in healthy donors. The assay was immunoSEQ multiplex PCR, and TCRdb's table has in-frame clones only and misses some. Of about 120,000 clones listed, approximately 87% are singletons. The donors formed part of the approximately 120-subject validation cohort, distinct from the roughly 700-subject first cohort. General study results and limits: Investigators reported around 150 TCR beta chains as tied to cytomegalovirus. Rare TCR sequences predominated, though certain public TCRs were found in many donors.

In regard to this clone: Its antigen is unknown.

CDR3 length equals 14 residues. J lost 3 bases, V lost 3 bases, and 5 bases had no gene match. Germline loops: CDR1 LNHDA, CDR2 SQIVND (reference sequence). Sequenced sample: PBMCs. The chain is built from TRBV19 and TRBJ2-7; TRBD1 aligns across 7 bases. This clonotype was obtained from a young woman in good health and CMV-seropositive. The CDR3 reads CASSIRQGNYEQYF. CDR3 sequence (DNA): TGTGCCAGTAGTATTAGACAGGGTAACTACGAGCAGTACTTC.